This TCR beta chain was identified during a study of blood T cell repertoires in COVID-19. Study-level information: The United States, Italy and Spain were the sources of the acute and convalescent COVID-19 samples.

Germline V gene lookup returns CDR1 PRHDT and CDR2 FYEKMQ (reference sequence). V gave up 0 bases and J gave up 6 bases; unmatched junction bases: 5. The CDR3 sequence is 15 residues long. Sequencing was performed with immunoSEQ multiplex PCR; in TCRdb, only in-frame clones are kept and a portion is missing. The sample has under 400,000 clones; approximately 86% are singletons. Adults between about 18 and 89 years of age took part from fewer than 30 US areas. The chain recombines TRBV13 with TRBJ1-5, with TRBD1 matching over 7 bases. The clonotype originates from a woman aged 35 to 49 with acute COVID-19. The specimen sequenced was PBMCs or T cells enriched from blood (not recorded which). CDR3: CASSLGRGRGQPQHF. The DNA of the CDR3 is TGTGCCAGCAGCTTAGGTAGGGGGCGCGGTCAGCCCCAGCATTTT.